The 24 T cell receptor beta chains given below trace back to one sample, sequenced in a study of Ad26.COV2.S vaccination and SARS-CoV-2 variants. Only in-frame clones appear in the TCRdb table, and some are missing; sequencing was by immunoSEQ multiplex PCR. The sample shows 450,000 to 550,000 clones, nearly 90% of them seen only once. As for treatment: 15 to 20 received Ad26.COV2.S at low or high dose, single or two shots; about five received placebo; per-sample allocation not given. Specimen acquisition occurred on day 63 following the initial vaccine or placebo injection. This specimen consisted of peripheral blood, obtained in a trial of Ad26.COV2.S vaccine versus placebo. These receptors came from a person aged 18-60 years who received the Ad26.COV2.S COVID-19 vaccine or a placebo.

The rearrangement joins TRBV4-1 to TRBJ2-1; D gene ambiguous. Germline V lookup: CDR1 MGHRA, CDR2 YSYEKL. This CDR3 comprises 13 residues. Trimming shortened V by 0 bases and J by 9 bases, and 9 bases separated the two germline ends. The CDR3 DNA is TGCGCCAGCAGCCAAGATCTTGGGTTTGAGCAGTTCTTC. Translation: CASSQDLGFEQFF.

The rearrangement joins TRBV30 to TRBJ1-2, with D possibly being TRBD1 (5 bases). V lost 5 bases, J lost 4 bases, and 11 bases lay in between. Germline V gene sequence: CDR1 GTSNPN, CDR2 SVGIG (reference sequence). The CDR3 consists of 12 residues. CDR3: CAWSRVRYGYTF. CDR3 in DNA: TGTGCCTGGTCCAGGGTCCGCTATGGCTACACCTTC.

The CDR3 DNA reads as TGTGCCAGCAGCTACCCCGGCGGGCGCATAGGTGGCTACACCTTC. It codes for CASSYPGGRIGGYTF. This chain joins TRBV28 and TRBJ1-2; D is undetermined. The length of the CDR3 is 15 residues. Germline loops: CDR1 MDHEN, CDR2 SYDVKM. The V and J ends lost 6 bases and 7 bases respectively, with 21 bases between them.

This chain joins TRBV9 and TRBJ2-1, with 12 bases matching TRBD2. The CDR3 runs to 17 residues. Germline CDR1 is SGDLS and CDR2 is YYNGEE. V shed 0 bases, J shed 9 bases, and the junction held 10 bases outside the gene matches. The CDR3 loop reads CASSVVGVLAGGGEQFF. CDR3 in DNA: TGTGCCAGCAGCGTAGTCGGCGTACTAGCGGGGGGAGGTGAGCAGTTCTTC.

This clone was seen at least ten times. The CDR3 coding sequence is TGTGCCAGCAGTTCATCCCGGTCCGGGCGGGATAGCAATCAGCCCCAGCATTTT. Its translation: CASSSSRSGRDSNQPQHF. The V gene is TRBV28, the J gene TRBJ1-5; the D is unclear. CDR1 and CDR2 (germline): MDHEN, SYDVKM. CDR3 length: 18 residues. V was cut by 4 bases and J by 0 bases, with 19 bases left in between.

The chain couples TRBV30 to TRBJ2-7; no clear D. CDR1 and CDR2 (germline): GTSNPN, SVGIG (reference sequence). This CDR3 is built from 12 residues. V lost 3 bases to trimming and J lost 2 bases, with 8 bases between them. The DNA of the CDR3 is TGTGCCTGGAGCAGCCAGGCCTACGAGCAGTACTTC. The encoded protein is CAWSSQAYEQYF. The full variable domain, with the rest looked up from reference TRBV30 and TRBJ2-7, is SQTIHQWPATLVQPVGSPLSLECTVEGTSNPNLYWYRQAAGRGLQLLFYSVGIGQISSEVPQNLSASRPQDRQFILSSKKLLLSDSGFYLCAWSSQAYEQYFGPGTRLTVT.

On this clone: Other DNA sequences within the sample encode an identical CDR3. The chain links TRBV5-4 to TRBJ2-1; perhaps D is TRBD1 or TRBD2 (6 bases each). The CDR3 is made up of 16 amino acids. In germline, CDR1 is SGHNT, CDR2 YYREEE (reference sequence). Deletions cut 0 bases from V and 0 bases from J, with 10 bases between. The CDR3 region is CASSLGGGSSYNEQFF. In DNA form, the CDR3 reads TGTGCCAGCAGCTTGGGAGGGGGGAGCTCCTACAATGAGCAGTTCTTC.

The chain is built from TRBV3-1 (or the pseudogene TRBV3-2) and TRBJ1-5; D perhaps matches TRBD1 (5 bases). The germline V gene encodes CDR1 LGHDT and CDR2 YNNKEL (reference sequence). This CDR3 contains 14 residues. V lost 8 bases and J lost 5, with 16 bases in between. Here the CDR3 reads CASSLGRGDQPQHF. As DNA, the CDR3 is TGTGCCAGCTCTTTGGGACGGGGGGATCAGCCCCAGCATTTT.

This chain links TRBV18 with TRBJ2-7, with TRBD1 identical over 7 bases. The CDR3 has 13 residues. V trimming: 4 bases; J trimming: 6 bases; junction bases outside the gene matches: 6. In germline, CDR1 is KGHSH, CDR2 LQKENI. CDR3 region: CASSLTGTSEQYF. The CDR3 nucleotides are TGTGCCAGCTCACTGACAGGGACAAGCGAGCAGTACTTC.

CDR3 loop: CASSQDQVRNTEAFF. The DNA of the CDR3 is TGCGCCAGCAGCCAAGACCAGGTGCGGAACACTGAAGCTTTCTTT. J is TRBJ1-1 and V is TRBV4-1; D uncertain. The germline CDR1 and CDR2 sequences are MGHRA and YSYEKL. This CDR3 region has 15 residues. Trimming cost V 0 bases and J 1 base, with 9 bases left between them.

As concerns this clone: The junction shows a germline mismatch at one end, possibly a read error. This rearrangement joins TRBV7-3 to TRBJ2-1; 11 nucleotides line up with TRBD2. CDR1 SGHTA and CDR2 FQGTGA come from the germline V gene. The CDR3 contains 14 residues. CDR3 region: CARRLAGLYNEQFF. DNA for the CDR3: TGTGCCCGCAGACTAGCGGGGCTCTACAATGAGCAGTTCTTC.

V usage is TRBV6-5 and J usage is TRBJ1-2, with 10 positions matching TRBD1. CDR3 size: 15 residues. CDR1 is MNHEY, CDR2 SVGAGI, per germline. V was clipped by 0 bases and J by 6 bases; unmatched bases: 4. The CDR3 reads CASSYSWGQGNGYTF. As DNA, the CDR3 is TGTGCCAGCAGTTACTCGTGGGGACAGGGGAATGGCTACACCTTC.

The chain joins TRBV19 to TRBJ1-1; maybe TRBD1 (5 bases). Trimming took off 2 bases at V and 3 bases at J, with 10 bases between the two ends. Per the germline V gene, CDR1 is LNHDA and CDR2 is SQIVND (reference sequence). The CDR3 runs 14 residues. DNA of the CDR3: TGTGCCAGTAGTATACGGGGAGGGGACACTGAAGCTTTCTTT. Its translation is CASSIRGGDTEAFF.

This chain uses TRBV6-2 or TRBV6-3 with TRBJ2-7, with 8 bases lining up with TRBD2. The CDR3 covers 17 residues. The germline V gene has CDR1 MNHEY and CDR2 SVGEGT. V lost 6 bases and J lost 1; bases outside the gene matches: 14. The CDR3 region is CASSPQYGGAGSYEQYF. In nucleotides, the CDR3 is TGTGCCAGCAGCCCTCAATACGGGGGGGCCGGGTCCTACGAGCAGTACTTC.

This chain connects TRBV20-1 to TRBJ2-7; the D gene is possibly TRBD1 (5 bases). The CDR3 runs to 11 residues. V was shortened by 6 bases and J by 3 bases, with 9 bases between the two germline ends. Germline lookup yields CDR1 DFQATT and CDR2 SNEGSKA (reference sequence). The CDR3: CSAQRGYEQYF. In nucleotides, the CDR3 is TGCAGTGCCCAAAGGGGCTACGAGCAGTACTTC.

The CDR3 DNA reads TGTGCCAGCAGCTTACTCGGGCCCAAAAACATTCAGTACTTC. It codes for CASSLLGPKNIQYF. V and J are TRBV7-2 and TRBJ2-4; D gene unclear. V was shortened by 2 bases and J by 2 bases, with 7 bases between the two germline ends. This CDR3 has 14 residues. In germline, CDR1 is SGHTA, CDR2 FQGNSA. Together with reference TRBV7-2 and TRBJ2-4, the CDR3 gives the full variable domain: GAGVSQSPSNKVTEKGKDVELRCDPISGHTALYWYRQSLGQGLEFLIYFQGNSAPDKSGLPSDRFSAERTGGSVSTLTIQRTQQEDSAVYLCASSLLGPKNIQYFGAGTRLSVL.

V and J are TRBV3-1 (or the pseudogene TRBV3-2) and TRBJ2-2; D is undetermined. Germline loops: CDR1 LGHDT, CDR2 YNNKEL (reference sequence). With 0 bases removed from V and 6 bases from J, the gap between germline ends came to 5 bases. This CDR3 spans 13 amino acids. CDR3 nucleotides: TGTGCCAGCAGCCAAGACCCAGCCGGGGAGCTGTTTTTT. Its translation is CASSQDPAGELFF.

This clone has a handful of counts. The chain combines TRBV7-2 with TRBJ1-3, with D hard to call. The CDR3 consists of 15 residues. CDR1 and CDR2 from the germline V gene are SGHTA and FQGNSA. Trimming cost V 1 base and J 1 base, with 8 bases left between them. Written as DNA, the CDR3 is TGTGCCAGCAGCTTAGTTCGAGGTTCTGGAAACACCATATATTTT. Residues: CASSLVRGSGNTIYF.

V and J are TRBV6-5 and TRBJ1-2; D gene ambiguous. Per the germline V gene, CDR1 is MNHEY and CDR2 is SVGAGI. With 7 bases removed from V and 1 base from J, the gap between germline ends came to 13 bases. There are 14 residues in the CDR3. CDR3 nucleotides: TGTGCCAGCACCCGAAACCGGATTAACTATGGCTACACCTTC. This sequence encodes CASTRNRINYGYTF.

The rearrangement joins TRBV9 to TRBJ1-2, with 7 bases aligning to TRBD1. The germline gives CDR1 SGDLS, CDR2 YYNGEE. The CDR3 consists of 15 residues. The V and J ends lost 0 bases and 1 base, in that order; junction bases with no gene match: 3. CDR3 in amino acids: CASSVVSGGNYGYTF. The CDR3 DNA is TGTGCCAGCAGCGTAGTTTCAGGGGGTAACTATGGCTACACCTTC. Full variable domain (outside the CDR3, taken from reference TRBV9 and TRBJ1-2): DSGVTQTPKHLITATGQRVTLRCSPRSGDLSVYWYQQSLDQGLQFLIQYYNGEERAKGNILERFSAQQFPDLHSELNLSSLELGDSALYFCASSVVSGGNYGYTFGSGTRLTVV.

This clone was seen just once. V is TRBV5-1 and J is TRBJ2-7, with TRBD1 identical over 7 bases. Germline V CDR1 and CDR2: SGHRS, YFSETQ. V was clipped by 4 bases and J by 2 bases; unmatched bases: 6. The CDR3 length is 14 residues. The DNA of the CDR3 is TGCGCCAGCAGCATCACAGGGGACGCCTACGAGCAGTACTTC. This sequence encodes CASSITGDAYEQYF.

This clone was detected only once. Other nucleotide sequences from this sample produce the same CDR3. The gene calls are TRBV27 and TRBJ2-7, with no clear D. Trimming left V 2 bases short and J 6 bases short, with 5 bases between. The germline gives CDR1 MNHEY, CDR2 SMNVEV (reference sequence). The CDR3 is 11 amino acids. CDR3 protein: CASSLRGEQYF. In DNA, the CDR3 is TGTGCCAGCAGTTTACGAGGCGAGCAGTACTTC.

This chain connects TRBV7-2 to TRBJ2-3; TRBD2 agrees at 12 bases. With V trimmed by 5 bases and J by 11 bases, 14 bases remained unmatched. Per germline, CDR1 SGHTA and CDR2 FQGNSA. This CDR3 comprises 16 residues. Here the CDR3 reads CASSLRTSGDLMRQYF. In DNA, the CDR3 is TGTGCCAGCAGCCTCCGGACTAGCGGGGACCTGATGAGGCAGTATTTT. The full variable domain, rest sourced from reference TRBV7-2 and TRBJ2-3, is GAGVSQSPSNKVTEKGKDVELRCDPISGHTALYWYRQSLGQGLEFLIYFQGNSAPDKSGLPSDRFSAERTGGSVSTLTIQRTQQEDSAVYLCASSLRTSGDLMRQYFGPGTRLTVL.

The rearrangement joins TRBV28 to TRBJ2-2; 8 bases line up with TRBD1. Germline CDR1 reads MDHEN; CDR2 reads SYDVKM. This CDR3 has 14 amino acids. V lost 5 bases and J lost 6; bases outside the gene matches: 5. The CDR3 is CASSTYRGAGELFF. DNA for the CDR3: TGTGCCAGCAGTACCTACAGGGGGGCCGGGGAGCTGTTTTTT.